This is a list of T cell receptor beta chains from one sample in a study of cytomegalovirus exposure and HLA in healthy donors. Method: immunoSEQ multiplex PCR; TCRdb's copy keeps in-frame clones and lacks some. The sample records approximately 130,000 clones, roughly 80% being singletons. The specimen sequenced was PBMCs. These TCRs come from a man aged 50 to 59 in good health and CMV-seronegative. Each CDR3 is given with its conserved first and last residue. The D gene is left open where the match is weak. Clone size is given for some rows only: seen once, a few or many times, or a class if the clone is expanded.

v_gene,abundance,d_gene,j_gene,CDR3aa,CDR3nt
TRBV19,-,-,TRBJ2-7,CASSSDRKYEQYF,TGTGCCAGTAGTTCGGACAGAAAATACGAGCAGTACTTC
TRBV5-5,-,TRBD1,TRBJ2-2,CASSLFQGATGELFF,TGTGCCAGCAGCTTGTTTCAGGGGGCCACCGGGGAGCTGTTTTTT
TRBV4-1,-,-,TRBJ2-3,CASSQDWPGDTQYF,TGCGCCAGCAGCCAAGATTGGCCAGGGGATACGCAGTATTTT
TRBV5-1,-,-,TRBJ2-3,CASPSHSLRCTDTQYF,TGCGCCAGCCCATCTCATTCACTACGGTGCACAGATACGCAGTATTTT
TRBV7-9,-,TRBD1,TRBJ2-7,CASKSGTGHYEQYF,TGTGCCAGTAAGTCCGGGACAGGGCATTACGAGCAGTACTTC
TRBV28,-,TRBD1,TRBJ2-7,CASRQTGAYEQYF,TGTGCCAGCAGGCAAACAGGGGCGTACGAGCAGTACTTC
TRBV5-1,-,TRBD2,TRBJ2-3,CASSLDLAEIDLTDTQYF,TGCGCCAGCAGCTTGGATCTAGCGGAGATCGATCTCACAGATACGCAGTATTTT
TRBV6-1,-,-,TRBJ2-7,CASSAGGYDEQYF,TGTGCCAGCAGTGCAGGGGGGTACGACGAGCAGTACTTC
TRBV10-3,once,TRBD1,TRBJ2-7,CAISGDRGPYEQYF,TGTGCCATCAGTGGGGACAGGGGGCCCTACGAGCAGTACTTC
TRBV2,-,-,TRBJ2-7,CASSAYWDIRTYEQYF,TGTGCCAGCAGTGCGTACTGGGACATACGAACCTACGAGCAGTACTTC
TRBV2,-,-,TRBJ2-7,CASSLSFQGYEQYF,TGTGCCAGCAGCCTTTCGTTTCAGGGCTACGAGCAGTACTTC
TRBV19,once,-,TRBJ1-1,CASKGDTEAFF,TGTGCCAGTAAGGGGGATACTGAAGCTTTCTTT
TRBV5-1,-,-,TRBJ2-7,CASSLQASYEQYF,TGCGCCAGCAGCTTACAGGCTAGCTACGAGCAGTACTTC
TRBV6-1,-,-,TRBJ1-2,CASSPGYGYTF,TGTGCCAGCAGTCCAGGATATGGCTACACCTTC
TRBV6-6,-,-,TRBJ2-1,CASTLRGADNEQFF,TGTGCCAGCACCCTACGGGGGGCGGACAATGAGCAGTTCTTC
TRBV28,-,TRBD1,TRBJ1-5,CASSFLDRENQPQHF,TGTGCCAGCAGTTTCCTGGACAGGGAAAATCAGCCCCAGCATTTT
TRBV28,-,TRBD1,TRBJ2-7,CASSSPGTVSYEQYF,TGTGCCAGCAGTTCCCCAGGGACAGTCTCCTACGAGCAGTACTTC
TRBV2,-,TRBD1,TRBJ2-2,CASSVGQGLGTGELFF,TGTGCCAGCAGTGTGGGACAGGGGCTCGGTACCGGGGAGCTGTTTTTT
TRBV7-6,-,-,TRBJ2-7,CASSLEDTSYEQYF,TGTGCCAGCAGCTTAGAGGACACCTCCTACGAGCAGTACTTC
TRBV6-5,-,TRBD1,TRBJ2-1,CASRDRGFSNEQFF,TGTGCCAGCAGAGACAGGGGGTTCTCTAATGAGCAGTTCTTC